This T cell receptor (beta chain) is drawn from a study of radiation and T cells in renal cell carcinoma. Overall study results and limits: Top tumor clonotypes rose in blood 2 weeks post-radiation, then contracted.

In the case of this clone: The antigen remains undetermined.

The germline V gene has CDR1 MGHRA and CDR2 YSYEKL. Trimming left V 4 bases short and J 8 bases short, with 26 bases between. This CDR3 region has 17 residues. Libraries were prepared by immunoSEQ multiplex PCR; TCRdb keeps only in-frame clonotypes and omits some of them. The repertoire consists of roughly 130,000 clones, with more than 80% occurring once and the leading ten covering 1.5% to 2%. The time point was: blood 2 weeks post-SBRT. As for treatment: 15 Gy SBRT to primary tumor, nephrectomy 4 weeks later. The sequence derives from a woman aged 60-70 years with renal cell carcinoma. Sequencing used blood, obtained from a patient whose treatment included radiotherapy and nephrectomy. This rearrangement joins TRBV4-1 to TRBJ1-2; TRBD1 is a possible D gene (5 bases). CDR3 bases: TGCGCCAGCAGCCGGGGCCTCCTTGCGCGGGCGCTTGGCGGCTACACCTTC. Encoded protein: CASSRGLLARALGGYTF.